These 15 T cell receptor beta chains were all obtained from the same sample, sequenced in a study of identical twins. TCRdb used MiXCR to reprocess the 5' RACE reads, holding one entry per CDR3 protein. The sample has about 530,000 distinct CDR3 sequences; 13% to 15% are singletons. These records were also assigned to another study, of yellow fever vaccine responses in identical twins.

The source material was CD4+ T cells sorted from blood. The source of these receptors is a woman younger than 30 in good health.

This clonotype appeared a few times. The J gene is TRBJ2-3, the V gene TRBV12-3 or TRBV12-4; TRBD2 aligns across 9 bases. This CDR3 has 15 amino acids. V shed 7 bases and J 1 base; nucleotides not matched to a gene: 6. The CDR3 loop is CASTVAGAGTDTQYF. DNA of the CDR3: TGTGCCAGCACCGTAGCGGGAGCCGGCACAGATACGCAGTATTTT.

This clonotype was seen a handful of times. J is TRBJ1-4 and V is TRBV29-1; possible D gene TRBD1, 6 bases. Germline values: CDR1 SQVTM, CDR2 ANQGSEA. V lost 4 bases to trimming and J lost 5 bases, with 11 bases between them. CDR3 size: 13 residues. CDR3 sequence reads: CSVVAGANEKLFF. The CDR3 nucleotides read TGCAGCGTTGTGGCGGGGGCCAATGAAAAACTGTTTTTT.

This clonotype came up a few times. The V and J genes are TRBV2 and TRBJ2-3; D is possibly TRBD2 (5 bases). V dropped 7 bases and J dropped 6 bases, with 17 bases sitting between them. The CDR3 spans 14 residues. Germline CDR1 and CDR2: SNHLY and FYNNEI. The CDR3 nucleotides are TGTGCCAGCACCGAGCGGCTTTATGCTGATACGCAGTATTTT. Protein: CASTERLYADTQYF.

The V and J genes are TRBV5-1 and TRBJ2-7, with 7 bases lining up with TRBD2. In germline, CDR1 is SGHRS, CDR2 YFSETQ. CDR3 length equals 15 residues. V lost 0 bases to trimming and J lost 1 base; unmatched junction nucleotides: 4. The CDR3 is CASSLAWTSSYEQYF. In DNA form, the CDR3 reads TGCGCCAGCAGCTTGGCTTGGACTAGTTCCTACGAGCAGTACTTC.

This clonotype showed up many times. The chain has TRBV9 and TRBJ1-3, with TRBD1 identical over 9 bases. Germline-derived CDR1 and CDR2 are SGDLS and YYNGEE. The ends lost 2 bases at V and 1 base at J; junction bases unmatched: 7. The length of the CDR3 is 17 residues. The CDR3 DNA sequence: TGTGCCAGCAGCGTTGAGACAGGGGGTAGTTCTGGAAACACCATATATTTT. Translation gives CASSVETGGSSGNTIYF.

In its sample, this clonotype was seen once. J is TRBJ2-1 and V is TRBV5-1; 9 bases line up with TRBD2. J lost 5 bases, V lost 3 bases, and 15 bases had no gene match. This CDR3 has 18 amino acids. Germline V gene data show CDR1 as SGHRS and CDR2 as YFSETQ. The CDR3 nucleotides are TGCGCCAGCAGCTCTTCAAGGACAAGCGGGGGGCCTAACAATGAGCAGTTCTTC. This encodes CASSSSRTSGGPNNEQFF.

The table lists this clonotype with many counts. The gene calls are TRBV20-1 and TRBJ1-1; no clear D. Germline CDR1 DFQATT, CDR2 SNEGSKA (reference sequence). The CDR3 consists of 13 residues. V dropped 0 bases and J dropped 0 bases, with 5 bases sitting between them. CDR3 DNA sequence: TGCAGTGCTAGAGATGGGTTGAACACTGAAGCTTTCTTT. Protein: CSARDGLNTEAFF.

The rearrangement links TRBV12-3 or TRBV12-4 to TRBJ2-2, with TRBD2 identical over 9 bases. The CDR3 has 15 residues. V was clipped by 6 bases and J by 5 bases; unmatched bases: 7. This chain's CDR3 is CASSRMSGGTGELFF. In DNA form, the CDR3 reads TGTGCCAGCAGCCGTATGAGCGGGGGGACCGGGGAGCTGTTTTTT.

This clonotype was detected many times. This chain joins TRBV5-6 and TRBJ2-5, with D uncertain. Germline CDR1 is SGHDT and CDR2 is YYEEEE. Trimming shortened V by 5 bases and J by 2 bases, and 10 bases separated the two germline ends. The CDR3 totals 13 residues. The CDR3 here is CASSLGRQETQYF. CDR3 nucleotides: TGTGCCAGCAGTTTAGGCCGGCAAGAGACCCAGTACTTC.

The chain has TRBV20-1 and TRBJ2-1; TRBD2 agrees at 12 bases. V trimming: 7 bases; J trimming: 12 bases; junction bases outside the gene matches: 10. The germline gives CDR1 DFQATT, CDR2 SNEGSKA (reference sequence). This CDR3 region has 13 residues. In DNA, the CDR3 is TGCAGTGTGCCTAGCGGGGGGGCTCAAGGGCAGTTCTTC. As protein: CSVPSGGAQGQFF.

The chain employs TRBV5-1 and TRBJ2-7, with 9 nucleotides matching TRBD2. The CDR3 consists of 15 residues. The germline V gene has CDR1 SGHRS and CDR2 YFSETQ. The trim removed 4 bases at V and 2 bases at J, leaving 7 bases unmatched. The CDR3 here is CASSREGLAAYEQYF. CDR3 DNA sequence: TGCGCCAGCAGCAGAGAGGGACTAGCTGCCTACGAGCAGTACTTC.

This clonotype was observed a few times. This sequence joins TRBV12-3 or TRBV12-4 and TRBJ1-1, with D unclear. The CDR3 consists of 13 residues. The ends were cut back, 7 bases at V and 0 bases at J, with 9 bases in the middle. The CDR3 sequence: CASTPRVNTEAFF. The CDR3 DNA reads TGTGCCAGCACCCCCCGGGTGAACACTGAAGCTTTCTTT.

This clonotype was counted ten times or more. This chain uses TRBV15 with TRBJ2-5; no clear D. Germline-derived CDR1 and CDR2 are LNHNV and YYDKDF (reference sequence). This CDR3 has 13 residues. Trimming cost V 1 base and J 5 bases, with 8 bases left between them. CDR3 amino acids: CATSRVAQETQYF. DNA for the CDR3: TGTGCCACCAGCAGAGTGGCACAGGAGACCCAGTACTTC. The full variable domain, its missing parts supplied by reference TRBV15 and TRBJ2-5, is DAMVIQNPRYQVTQFGKPVTLSCSQTLNHNVMYWYQQKSSQAPKLLFHYYDKDFNNEADTPDNFQSRRPNTSFCFLDIRSPGLGDTAMYLCATSRVAQETQYFGPGTRLLVL.

The table lists this clonotype with a few counts. This sequence joins TRBV18 and TRBJ1-6, with 7 bases aligning to TRBD1. Germline-derived CDR1 and CDR2 are KGHSH and LQKENI. V dropped 1 base and J dropped 10; count of bases not matched to a gene: 4. This CDR3 has 14 residues. This CDR3 is CASSPQGADSPLHF. CDR3 DNA: TGTGCCAGCTCACCACAGGGGGCGGACTCACCCCTCCACTTT.

V usage is TRBV12-3 or TRBV12-4 and J usage is TRBJ2-2; maybe TRBD2 (5 bases). The germline V and J ends were trimmed by 3 bases and 4 bases, with 9 bases remaining between them. The CDR3 runs 14 residues. The CDR3 DNA sequence: TGTGCCAGCAGTTTCCGGGGATTCACCGGGGAGCTGTTTTTT. The encoded protein is CASSFRGFTGELFF.